This T cell receptor (beta chain) was sequenced in a study of cytomegalovirus exposure and HLA in healthy donors. The V gene end was trimmed by 3 bases and the J gene end by 8 bases; junction bases not matched to a gene: 5. The V gene's germline CDR1 is MNHEY and CDR2 SMNVEV (reference sequence). This CDR3 contains 14 residues. Profiled with immunoSEQ multiplex PCR; TCRdb holds only in-frame clones, not every one. The sample lists around 150,000 clones, just under 85% occurring once. This receptor was taken from a man aged 25-45 years in good health and CMV-seropositive. Input material: PBMCs. This chain joins TRBV27 and TRBJ1-4; 8 nucleotides agree with TRBD1. This CDR3 is CASSFDRGLEKLFF. CDR3 DNA: TGTGCCAGCAGTTTCGACAGGGGTCTAGAAAAACTGTTTTTT.